This TCR beta chain was retrieved from a study of molecular identifiers for immune sequencing clone quantification. Between the trimmed V and J ends, which lost 0 bases and 2 bases, there was a span of 16 bases. Germline lookup yields CDR1 ENHRY and CDR2 SYGVKD. This CDR3 contains 17 residues. As for this clonotype: As the CDR3 is not closed by the conserved phenylalanine or tryptophan, this likely results from a read error.

Preparation of the bulk TCR libraries relied on previously described methods and listed TCR primers. In TCRdb, the PCR reads were re-called with MiXCR into one record per CDR3 protein. The sample includes about 320,000 distinct CDR3 sequences, over 20% of them seen just once. The sequencing input was naive CD8+ T cells from blood, with Jurkat cell RNA spiked in. Described subset: FACS-sorted CD8+CD4-CCR7+CD45RA+ naive T cells. This chain connects TRBV10-3 to TRBJ2-5; D possibly matches TRBD1 or TRBD2 (5 bases each). This TCR came from a human donor in good health. Some libraries in this study had Jurkat cell RNA spiked in. This CDR3 reads CAISESGTTTEQETQYL. CDR3 coding DNA: TGTGCCATCAGTGAGTCAGGGACCACTACTGAACAAGAGACCCAGTACCTC.